These 27 T cell receptor beta chains share one sample of origin, sequenced in a study of blood T cell repertoires in COVID-19. TCRdb's copy holds only in-frame clones and misses some; the assay was immunoSEQ multiplex PCR. The sample contains 250,000 to 350,000 clones, approximately 91% of which appear only once. Input material: peripheral blood. Receptor source: a woman aged 55-75 years with acute or convalescent COVID-19.

This chain connects TRBV19 to TRBJ1-5, with 7 bases fitting TRBD1. The CDR3 runs to 16 residues. V lost 8 bases, J lost 2 bases, and 12 bases stayed unmatched. Germline CDR1 reads LNHDA; CDR2 reads SQIVND (reference sequence). The CDR3 DNA follows: TGTGCCAGTTCGCCGACAGGGTCGGTGGGCAATCAGCCCCAGCATTTT. It encodes CASSPTGSVGNQPQHF. Looking up the rest from reference TRBV19 and TRBJ1-5 gives the full variable domain: DGGITQSPKYLFRKEGQNVTLSCEQNLNHDAMYWYRQDPGQGLRLIYYSQIVNDFQKGDIAEGYSVSREKKESFPLTVTSAQKNPTAFYLCASSPTGSVGNQPQHFGDGTRLSIL.

The CDR3 bases are TGCGCCAGCAGCCAAGAAGTGGGAGCCGGCACTGAAGCTTTCTTT. Protein: CASSQEVGAGTEAFF. The rearrangement joins TRBV4-3 to TRBJ1-1; unclear D gene. The CDR3 consists of 15 residues. Trimming pared 0 bases from V and 4 bases from J, leaving 12 bases between. CDR1 LGHNA and CDR2 YSLEER come from the germline V gene.

The J gene is TRBJ1-1, the V gene TRBV24-1; no definite D call. CDR3 length equals 12 residues. Trimming took off 6 bases at V and 4 bases at J, with 8 bases between the two ends. Per the germline V gene, CDR1 is KGHDR and CDR2 is SFDVKD. The CDR3 reads CATSTGSTEAFF. CDR3 bases: TGTGCCACCAGTACGGGGAGCACTGAAGCTTTCTTT.

The gene calls are TRBV15 and TRBJ2-3, with D maybe TRBD2 (5 bases). This CDR3 has 15 amino acids. The germline V gene has CDR1 LNHNV and CDR2 YYDKDF (reference sequence). V lost 0 bases, J lost 6 bases, and 13 bases lay in between. DNA of the CDR3: TGTGCCACCAGCAGAGACGATCCGGGAAGGGATACGCAGTATTTT. It is translated as CATSRDDPGRDTQYF.

J is TRBJ1-2 and V is TRBV7-2, with 8 bases lining up with TRBD1. CDR1 and CDR2 from the germline V gene are SGHTA and FQGNSA. The CDR3 length is 17 residues. J was trimmed by 7 bases and V by 0 bases; bases with no gene match: 13. The CDR3 bases are TGTGCCAGCAGCTTAGCCCCTGGGGGACAGGCGGGGCCTGGCTACACCTTC. Amino acids: CASSLAPGGQAGPGYTF.

The gene calls are TRBV11-2 and TRBJ2-5, with 10 bases matching TRBD2. Germline V gene data show CDR1 as SGHAT and CDR2 as FQNNGV. Germline trimming cut 1 base from V and 1 base from J; bases unmatched to any gene: 6. The CDR3 has 17 residues. CDR3 residues: CASSLVASGGAQETQYF. In DNA, the CDR3 is TGTGCCAGCAGCTTAGTTGCCAGCGGGGGGGCCCAAGAGACCCAGTACTTC.

The chain links TRBV28 to TRBJ2-7; TRBD2 matches at 8 bases. The germline CDR1 and CDR2 sequences are MDHEN and SYDVKM. CDR3 length equals 12 residues. V dropped 1 base and J dropped 7; count of bases not matched to a gene: 0. The chain's CDR3 is CASSLLAGEQYF. In nucleotides, the CDR3 is TGTGCCAGCAGTTTATTAGCGGGAGAGCAGTACTTC.

This clone was detected a few times. The CDR3 sequence: CSASRGNEQYF. CDR3 bases: TGCAGTGCTTCTAGGGGCAACGAGCAGTACTTC. The V call is TRBV20-1, the J call TRBJ2-7; D is possibly TRBD1 (5 bases). The CDR3 extends over 11 amino acids. Germline CDR1 and CDR2: DFQATT and SNEGSKA (reference sequence). With 5 bases removed from V and 5 bases from J, the gap between germline ends came to 10 bases.

V and J are TRBV28 and TRBJ2-5; TRBD2 is a possible D gene (6 bases). V was pared by 3 bases and J by 5 bases, with 19 bases between. The CDR3 is 16 amino acids. The germline V gene encodes CDR1 MDHEN and CDR2 SYDVKM. For the CDR3, the DNA is TGTGCCAGCAGTTTTGTAATAGCGGCCTATGAGGAGACCCAGTACTTC. Translated, it gives CASSFVIAAYEETQYF.

Written as DNA, the CDR3 is TGTGCCAGCAGCCGGCTGACAGCTGCCTCGGCCGGGGAGCTGTTTTTT. Amino acids: CASSRLTAASAGELFF. The rearrangement uses TRBV3-1 (or the pseudogene TRBV3-2) and TRBJ2-2, with D perhaps matching TRBD1 (5 bases). Trimming pared 4 bases from V and 6 bases from J, leaving 18 bases between. Germline CDR1 reads LGHDT; CDR2 reads YNNKEL (reference sequence). This CDR3 spans 16 amino acids.

The rearrangement joins TRBV18 to TRBJ1-4; 7 nucleotides agree with TRBD1. J gave up 6 bases and V 5 bases, and 6 bases lay outside the gene matches. Germline CDR1 is KGHSH and CDR2 is LQKENI. This CDR3 is 14 amino acids long. In DNA form, the CDR3 reads TGTGCCAGCTCATTGACAGGGTTGTATGAAAAACTGTTTTTT. Its protein is CASSLTGLYEKLFF.

A word on this clone: In the same sample, other DNA sequences code for this CDR3. The V and J genes are TRBV7-3 and TRBJ1-3; the D gene is possibly TRBD1 (6 bases). Trimming shortened V by 4 bases and J by 2 bases, and 6 bases separated the two germline ends. Per the germline V gene, CDR1 is SGHTA and CDR2 is FQGTGA. The CDR3 has 13 residues. CDR3 in DNA: TGTGCCAGCAGCTCAGGGGCTGGAAACACCATATATTTT. This gives the protein CASSSGAGNTIYF.

The chain joins TRBV15 to TRBJ1-3; no reliable D call. Per germline, CDR1 LNHNV and CDR2 YYDKDF (reference sequence). The CDR3 loop spans 13 amino acids. Trimming stripped 0 bases from V and 3 bases from J, with 3 bases between. The CDR3: CATSRDNGNTIYF. For the CDR3, the DNA is TGTGCCACCAGCAGAGATAATGGAAACACCATATATTTT.

In this sample, this clone turned up once. The chain uses TRBV5-5 and TRBJ1-1; unclear D gene. V shed 1 base and J shed 0 bases, with 7 bases lying between them. The CDR3 runs to 14 residues. CDR1 SGHKS and CDR2 YYEKEE come from the germline V gene (reference sequence). The CDR3 loop is CASSLISLNTEAFF. Written as DNA, the CDR3 is TGTGCCAGCAGCTTGATTTCATTGAACACTGAAGCTTTCTTT.

The chain links TRBV3-1 (or the pseudogene TRBV3-2) to TRBJ2-1; 8 nucleotides agree with TRBD1. The J segment lost 6 bases and the V segment lost 3 bases, leaving 4 bases of the junction unmatched. Germline values: CDR1 LGHDT, CDR2 YNNKEL (reference sequence). This CDR3 has 14 amino acids. CDR3 in amino acids: CASSHGTGINEQFF. The CDR3 DNA reads as TGTGCCAGCAGCCACGGGACAGGTATCAATGAGCAGTTCTTC.

Note on this clone: Other DNA variants within this sample encode the same CDR3. The chain carries TRBV7-2 and TRBJ2-7; 8 nucleotides align to TRBD2. CDR1 is SGHTA and CDR2 is FQGNSA in the germline V gene. The junction had 5 bases not matched to a gene; V was cut back by 3 bases and J by 4 bases. The CDR3 length is 14 residues. CDR3 residues: CASSLGGGPYEQYF. The CDR3 nucleotides are TGTGCCAGCAGCTTGGGCGGGGGGCCTTACGAGCAGTACTTC.

The chain links TRBV29-1 to TRBJ2-5; 13 bases are shared with TRBD2. With 6 bases clipped from V and 5 bases from J, the junction kept 6 bases outside the gene matches. This CDR3 is built from 14 residues. Germline assignment: CDR1 SQVTM and CDR2 ANQGSEA. CDR3 in DNA: TGCAGCGTGAGGACTAGCGGGAGAGTGGAGACCCAGTACTTC. It is translated as CSVRTSGRVETQYF.

The chain links TRBV7-2 to TRBJ1-2; D gene ambiguous. Trimming took off 1 base at V and 3 bases at J, with 9 bases between the two ends. The CDR3 has 14 amino acids. Germline assignment: CDR1 SGHTA and CDR2 FQGNSA. The CDR3 sequence: CASSLDGGYYGYTF. The DNA of the CDR3 is TGTGCCAGCAGCTTAGACGGCGGGTACTATGGCTACACCTTC.

The chain links TRBV6-2 or TRBV6-3 to TRBJ1-2; unclear D gene. The CDR3 is made up of 15 amino acids. Germline V lookup: CDR1 MNHEY, CDR2 SVGEGT. V dropped 0 bases and J dropped 8 bases, with 16 bases sitting between them. CDR3 sequence reads: CASSYSSRQLKGYTF. The CDR3 region has the DNA TGTGCCAGCAGTTACTCGTCGCGGCAGTTGAAGGGCTACACCTTC.

The chain combines TRBV5-1 with TRBJ2-7; TRBD1 aligns across 8 bases. Germline lookup yields CDR1 SGHRS and CDR2 YFSETQ. The CDR3 covers 14 residues. The junction had 10 bases not matched to a gene; V was cut back by 8 bases and J by 3 bases. The DNA for the CDR3 is TGCGCCAGTTGCTCGGACAGGGTAGGCTACGAGCAGTACTTC. Encoded protein: CASCSDRVGYEQYF. The full variable domain, completed using reference TRBV5-1 and TRBJ2-7, is KAGVTQTPRYLIKTRGQQVTLSCSPISGHRSVSWYQQTPGQGLQFLFEYFSETQRNKGNFPGRFSGRQFSNSRSEMNVSTLELGDSALYLCASCSDRVGYEQYFGPGTRLTVT.

V and J are TRBV3-1 (or the pseudogene TRBV3-2) and TRBJ2-6; no definite D call. V was shortened by 6 bases and J by 0 bases, with 12 bases between the two germline ends. This CDR3 region has 16 residues. Germline loops: CDR1 LGHDT, CDR2 YNNKEL (reference sequence). The CDR3 spells CASRSPVASGANVLTF. The DNA for the CDR3 is TGTGCCAGCAGGTCCCCCGTAGCCTCTGGGGCCAACGTCCTGACTTTC.

This chain joins TRBV24-1 and TRBJ2-3, with D hard to call. The length of the CDR3 is 15 residues. Germline values: CDR1 KGHDR, CDR2 SFDVKD. Trimming pared 3 bases from V and 2 bases from J, leaving 11 bases between. The CDR3 DNA is TGTGCCACCAGTGATCCCGCAAGACTCACAGATACGCAGTATTTT. Its protein is CATSDPARLTDTQYF.

This chain joins TRBV4-1 and TRBJ1-2, with 9 bases identical to TRBD1. From germline, CDR1 is MGHRA and CDR2 YSYEKL. J was trimmed by 8 bases and V by 1 base; bases with no gene match: 2. This CDR3 has 13 amino acids. The chain's CDR3 is CASSQGTGVGYTF. In DNA, the CDR3 is TGCGCCAGCAGCCAAGGGACAGGGGTAGGCTACACCTTC.

This clone was counted a few times. This chain uses TRBV6-2 or TRBV6-3 with TRBJ2-7; tentative D call: TRBD2 (7 bases). The CDR3 has 13 amino acids. CDR1 and CDR2 (germline): MNHEY, SVGEGT. V lost 6 bases and J lost 2, with 11 bases in between. The CDR3 bases are TGTGCCAGCAGCCAAGGGGGGGCCTACGAGCAGTACTTC. As protein: CASSQGGAYEQYF.

This chain connects TRBV24-1 to TRBJ1-5; 7 nucleotides align to TRBD1. V was clipped by 5 bases and J by 5 bases; unmatched bases: 5. The length of the CDR3 is 14 residues. CDR1 is KGHDR and CDR2 is SFDVKD in the germline V gene. This CDR3 reads CATSGLGTDQPQHF. The CDR3 DNA is TGTGCCACCAGTGGTCTAGGGACAGATCAGCCCCAGCATTTT.

The chain uses TRBV5-1 and TRBJ2-7, with D possibly TRBD1 on 5 matching bases. Per the germline V gene, CDR1 is SGHRS and CDR2 is YFSETQ. The ends were cut back, 4 bases at V and 7 bases at J, with 27 bases in the middle. The CDR3 covers 17 residues. The DNA for the CDR3 is TGCGCCAGCAGCCCCCTGACCCGGACACGATCCCTACAAGAGCAGTACTTC. Its translation: CASSPLTRTRSLQEQYF.

This chain connects TRBV7-6 to TRBJ2-1; 7 bases match TRBD2. Germline loops: CDR1 SGHVS, CDR2 FNYEAQ. J gave up 5 bases and V 0 bases, and 7 bases lay outside the gene matches. The CDR3 runs to 16 residues. The CDR3 DNA reads as TGTGCCAGCAGCTTAGCAACTAGCGCCCTCAACAATGAGCAGTTCTTC. Amino acid sequence: CASSLATSALNNEQFF.